The following is a T cell receptor (beta chain) sequence with its context. Its antigen is as yet unknown. TCRdb re-called the reads through MiXCR, storing one row per CDR3 protein. Among about 770,000 distinct CDR3 sequences, about 28% were seen once, and the ten largest hold approximately 14%. This sample is part of a study of T cell repertoires in cytomegalovirus infection. Study overall: Recently identified HLA-C-restricted CMV epitopes were used, and well-studied HLA-B-restricted CMV epitopes were used as well. A matching HLA type, together with CMV infection, was signaled by public TCR beta signatures.

Study-level results: Public TCR beta family frequency separated CMV-and-HLA carriers, including in an independent cohort. CMV-specific HLA-C-restricted TCR beta clonotypes dominated the ex vivo response.

CDR1 and CDR2 from the germline V gene are MNHEY and SMNVEV (reference sequence). The trim removed 5 bases at V and 0 bases at J, leaving 7 bases unmatched. This CDR3 is 15 amino acids long. This clonotype was sampled from a human donor in good health (CMV status not recorded). Some clones in this sample may be carry-over from other donors' samples. The chain couples TRBV27 to TRBJ2-7; 7 bases fit TRBD1. The specimen comprised cultured CD8+ T cells from PBMCs, sampled from culture after CMV antigen stimulation. CDR3 protein: CASSPRGTASYEQYV. CDR3 in DNA: TGTGCCAGCAGTCCAAGGGGGACAGCCTCCTACGAGCAGTACGTC.